The present TCR beta chain was sequenced within a study of shared clonotypes between healthy human individuals. Study in general: The study used three CD4 naive, three CD4 memory, two CD8 naive and one CD8 memory plate per donor.

V was clipped by 3 bases and J by 6 bases, with 20 bases between them. The CDR3 runs 16 residues. The V gene's germline CDR1 is MRHNA and CDR2 SNTAGT. The method was immunoSEQ multiplex PCR; TCRdb's version includes in-frame clones alone and lacks a portion of them. There are 650,000 to 750,000 clones in the sample; about two thirds occur only once, and 1.8% lies in the top ten. The J gene is TRBJ1-2, the V gene TRBV6-4; weak D call: TRBD1 (5 bases). Sequenced sample: memory CD4+ T cells sorted from blood. Subset here: CD45RA-negative fraction. This clonotype originated in a woman in her twenties or thirties in good health. In nucleotides, the CDR3 is TGTGCCAGCAGTGAAGCGCTTCAGGGTTTTGGGAATGGCTACACCTTC. As protein: CASSEALQGFGNGYTF.